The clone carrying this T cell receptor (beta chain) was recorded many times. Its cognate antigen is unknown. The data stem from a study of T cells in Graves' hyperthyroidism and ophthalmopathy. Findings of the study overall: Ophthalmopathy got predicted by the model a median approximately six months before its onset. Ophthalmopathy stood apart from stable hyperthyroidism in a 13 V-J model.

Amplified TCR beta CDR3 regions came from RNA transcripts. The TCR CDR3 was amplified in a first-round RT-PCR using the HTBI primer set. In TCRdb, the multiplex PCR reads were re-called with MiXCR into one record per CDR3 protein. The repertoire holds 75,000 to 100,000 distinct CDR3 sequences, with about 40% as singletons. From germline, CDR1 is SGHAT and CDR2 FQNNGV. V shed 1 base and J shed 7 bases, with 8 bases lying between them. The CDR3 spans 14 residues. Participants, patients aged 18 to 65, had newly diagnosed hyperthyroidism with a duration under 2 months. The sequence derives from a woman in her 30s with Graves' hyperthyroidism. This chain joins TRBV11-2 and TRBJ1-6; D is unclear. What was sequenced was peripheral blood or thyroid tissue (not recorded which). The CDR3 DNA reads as TGTGCCAGCAGCTTAGGCCAGCCGAATTCACCCCTCCACTTT. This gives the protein CASSLGQPNSPLHF.